This T cell receptor beta chain was obtained from a study of shared clonotypes between healthy human individuals. Study information: The composition of the donors was a couple of women and a few men aged 18 to 49. CD8 memory received one plate per donor, CD8 naive two, CD4 memory three and CD4 naive three.

V dropped 11 bases and J dropped 2 bases, with 19 bases sitting between them. The CDR3 consists of 14 residues. The V gene's germline CDR1 is SEHNR and CDR2 FQNEAQ (reference sequence). The study, taken as a whole, reports: Only blood was sampled, and tissue TCR repertoires likely differ from blood ones.

Of note for this clone: Its antigen is undetermined.

Replicate PCRs run on sorted subsets employed 200 to 250 ng DNA, 30,000 to 35,000 T cell genomes. This table comes from immunoSEQ multiplex PCR, and its TCRdb copy is limited to in-frame clones, with some not included. The table has 600,000 to 750,000 clones, around 77% seen once. This receptor was taken from a woman aged 25 to 39 in good health. This chain links TRBV7-9 with TRBJ2-7; either TRBD1 or TRBD2 may supply D (5 bases each). Specimen: memory CD4+ T cells sorted from blood. Sample subset: CD45RA-negative fraction. The CDR3: CAGTSPGTPYEQYF. The CDR3 region has the DNA TGTGCCGGCACAAGTCCCGGGACGCCCTACGAGCAGTACTTC.